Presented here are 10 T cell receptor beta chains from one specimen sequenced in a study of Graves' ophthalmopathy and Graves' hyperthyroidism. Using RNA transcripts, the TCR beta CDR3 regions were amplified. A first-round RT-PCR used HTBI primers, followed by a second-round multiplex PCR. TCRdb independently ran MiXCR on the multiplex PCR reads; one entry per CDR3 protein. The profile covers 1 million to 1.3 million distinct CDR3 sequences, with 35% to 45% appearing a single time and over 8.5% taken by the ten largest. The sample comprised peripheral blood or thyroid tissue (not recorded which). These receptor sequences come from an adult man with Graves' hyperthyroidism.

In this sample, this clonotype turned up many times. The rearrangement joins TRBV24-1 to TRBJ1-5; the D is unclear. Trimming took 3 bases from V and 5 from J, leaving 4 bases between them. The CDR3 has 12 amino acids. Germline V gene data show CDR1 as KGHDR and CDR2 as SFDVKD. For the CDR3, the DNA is TGTGCCACCAGTGATATAGATCAGCCCCAGCATTTT. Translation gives CATSDIDQPQHF.

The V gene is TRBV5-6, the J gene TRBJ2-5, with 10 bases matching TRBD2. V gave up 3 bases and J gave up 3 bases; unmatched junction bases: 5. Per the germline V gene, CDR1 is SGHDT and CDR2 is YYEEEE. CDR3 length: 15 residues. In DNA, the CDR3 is TGTGCCAGCAGCTCCGGGACTAGCGCTAAAGAGACCCAGTACTTC. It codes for CASSSGTSAKETQYF.

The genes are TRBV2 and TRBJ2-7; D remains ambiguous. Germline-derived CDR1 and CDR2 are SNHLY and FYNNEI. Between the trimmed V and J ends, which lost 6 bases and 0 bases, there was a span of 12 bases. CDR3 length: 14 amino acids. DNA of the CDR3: TGTGCCAGCAGAGATTTAGGCACCTCCTACGAGCAGTACTTC. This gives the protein CASRDLGTSYEQYF.

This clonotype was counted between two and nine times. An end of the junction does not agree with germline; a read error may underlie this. In nucleotides, the CDR3 is TGCGCCAGCAGCCAGGCAGATGGGGGGGTCGCAATGGAGACCCAGTACTTC. Its protein product is CASSQADGGVAMETQYF. The chain carries TRBV5-8 and TRBJ2-5; 7 positions agree with TRBD2. There are 17 residues in the CDR3. Germline CDR1 reads SGHTS; CDR2 reads YDEGEE. Together with reference TRBV5-8 and TRBJ2-5, the CDR3 gives the full variable domain: EAGVTQSPTHLIKTRGQQATLRCSPISGHTSVYWYQQALGLGLQFLLWYDEGEERNRGNFPPRFSGRQFPNYSSELNVNALELEDSALYLCASSQADGGVAMETQYFGPGTRLLVL.

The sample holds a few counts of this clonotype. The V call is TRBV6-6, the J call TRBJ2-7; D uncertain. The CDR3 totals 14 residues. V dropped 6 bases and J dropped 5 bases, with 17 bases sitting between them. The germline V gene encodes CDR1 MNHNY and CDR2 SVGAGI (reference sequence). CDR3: CASRQDPGAHEQYF. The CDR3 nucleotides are TGTGCCAGCAGGCAGGACCCCGGTGCCCACGAGCAGTACTTC.

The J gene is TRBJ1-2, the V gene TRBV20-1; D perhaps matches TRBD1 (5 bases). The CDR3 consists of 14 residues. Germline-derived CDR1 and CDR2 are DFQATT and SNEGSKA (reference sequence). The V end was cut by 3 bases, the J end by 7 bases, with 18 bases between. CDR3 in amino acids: CSASYPGTGFGYTF. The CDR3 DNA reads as TGCAGTGCTAGCTATCCCGGGACTGGCTTTGGCTACACCTTC.

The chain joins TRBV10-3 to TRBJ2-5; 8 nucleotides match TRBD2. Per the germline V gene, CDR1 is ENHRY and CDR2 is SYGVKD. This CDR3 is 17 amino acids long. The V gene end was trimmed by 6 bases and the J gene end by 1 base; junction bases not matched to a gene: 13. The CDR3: CAISAAGGGGLQETQYF. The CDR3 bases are TGTGCCATCAGCGCCGCCGGGGGGGGGGGCCTCCAAGAGACCCAGTACTTC.

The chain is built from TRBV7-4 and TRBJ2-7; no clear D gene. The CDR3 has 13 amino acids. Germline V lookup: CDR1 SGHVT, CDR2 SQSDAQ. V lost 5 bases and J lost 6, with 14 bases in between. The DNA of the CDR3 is TGTGCCAGCAGCCAAGAAGGTTCTAGCGAGCAGTACTTC. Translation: CASSQEGSSEQYF.

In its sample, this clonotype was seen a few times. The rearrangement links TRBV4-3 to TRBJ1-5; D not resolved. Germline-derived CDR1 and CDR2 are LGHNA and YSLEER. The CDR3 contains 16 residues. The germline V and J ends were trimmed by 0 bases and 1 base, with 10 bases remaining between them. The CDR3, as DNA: TGCGCCAGCAGCCAAGATCTGTCGGCCAGCAATCAGCCCCAGCATTTT. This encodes CASSQDLSASNQPQHF.

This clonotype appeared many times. CDR3 region: CSVEDRYGNTGELFF. Here the CDR3 DNA reads TGCAGCGTTGAAGATCGATACGGAAACACCGGGGAGCTGTTTTTT. The chain has TRBV29-1 and TRBJ2-2; D is uncertain. The V end was cut by 0 bases, the J end by 2 bases, with 10 bases between. In germline, CDR1 is SQVTM, CDR2 ANQGSEA. This CDR3 spans 15 amino acids.